A single sample is the source of the 24 T cell receptor beta chains below, sequenced in a study of vaccination and CD4 T cells after COVID-19. The Oncomine TCR Beta short-read assay generated sequence data from the DNA of cultured CD4+ T cells. From the PCR reads, TCRdb called clonotypes with MiXCR, one entry per CDR3 protein. The sample lists approximately 15,000 distinct CDR3 sequences; 50% to 65% were seen once. Antigens of these TCRs are unknown. Treatment denoted: approximately 9-day PBMC culture with coronavirus spike peptide pools or control peptides (ViraFEST assay). This sample comprised CD4+ T cells from blood, cultured in vitro, obtained before SARS-CoV-2 vaccination. The receptor set was obtained from a human donor who had recovered from COVID-19.

This clonotype was picked up a small number of times. The genes are TRBV2 and TRBJ2-7; 9 bases match TRBD1. The CDR3 runs 15 residues. Germline-derived CDR1 and CDR2 are SNHLY and FYNNEI. Losses at the gene ends were 6 bases for V and 1 base for J; bases not matched to a gene: 7. The CDR3 reads CASSGRQGGSYEQYF. CDR3 coding DNA: TGTGCCAGCAGCGGTCGACAGGGGGGATCCTACGAGCAGTACTTC. The full variable domain, in which reference TRBV2 and TRBJ2-7 provide the parts outside the CDR3, is EPEVTQTPSHQVTQMGQEVILRCVPISNHLYFYWYRQILGQKVEFLVSFYNNEISEKSEIFDDQFSVERPDGSNFTLKIRSTKLEDSAMYFCASSGRQGGSYEQYFGPGTRLTVT.

This sequence joins TRBV5-3 and TRBJ1-5; TRBD1 agrees at 11 bases. TRBV5-3 is reported as an ORF; its role is uncertain. V was pared by 0 bases and J by 1 base, with 15 bases of the junction left unmatched. CDR3 length equals 21 residues. In DNA form, the CDR3 reads TGTGCCAGAAGCTTGGCCCTATCGTGGGACAGGGGGTTGTTCAGCAATCAGCCCCAGCATTTT. Amino acids: CARSLALSWDRGLFSNQPQHF.

The chain employs TRBV20-1 and TRBJ2-3; TRBD2 matches 12 bases. V trimming: 0 bases; J trimming: 2 bases; junction bases outside the gene matches: 15. This CDR3 is built from 20 residues. The germline V gene has CDR1 DFQATT and CDR2 SNEGSKA (reference sequence). In DNA, the CDR3 is TGCAGTGCTAGAGATCCTGGACTAGCGGGATTCAAGAAAGACACAGATACGCAGTATTTT. As protein: CSARDPGLAGFKKDTDTQYF.

The CDR3 protein is CASRDLSTDTQYF. CDR3 bases: TGTGCCAGCAGGGACCTAAGCACAGATACGCAGTATTTT. The V call is TRBV6-1, the J call TRBJ2-3, with no clear D. The CDR3 is 13 amino acids. The V end lost 6 bases, the J end lost 0 bases, and 7 bases lay between the germline ends. The germline V gene has CDR1 MNHNS and CDR2 SASEGT.

V and J are TRBV15 and TRBJ2-3, with 7 bases lining up with TRBD1. Losses at the gene ends were 0 bases for V and 0 bases for J; bases not matched to a gene: 12. The germline V gene encodes CDR1 LNHNV and CDR2 YYDKDF (reference sequence). CDR3 length: 19 amino acids. The CDR3 region has the DNA TGTGCCACCAGCAGAGATTACGAAGTTTGGGACAGCAGCACAGATACGCAGTATTTT. Protein: CATSRDYEVWDSSTDTQYF. Based on the CDR3 plus reference TRBV15 and TRBJ2-3, the full variable domain is DAMVIQNPRYQVTQFGKPVTLSCSQTLNHNVMYWYQQKSSQAPKLLFHYYDKDFNNEADTPDNFQSRRPNTSFCFLDIRSPGLGDTAMYLCATSRDYEVWDSSTDTQYFGPGTRLTVL.

This sequence joins TRBV5-1 and TRBJ1-1; D unresolved. Germline V gives CDR1 SGHRS, CDR2 YFSETQ. Between the trimmed V and J ends, which lost 4 bases and 0 bases, there was a span of 7 bases. The CDR3 consists of 13 residues. CDR3 DNA: TGCGCCAGCAGCCCCCAAATGAACACTGAAGCTTTCTTT. It specifies CASSPQMNTEAFF. Full variable domain (missing parts from reference TRBV5-1 and TRBJ1-1): KAGVTQTPRYLIKTRGQQVTLSCSPISGHRSVSWYQQTPGQGLQFLFEYFSETQRNKGNFPGRFSGRQFSNSRSEMNVSTLELGDSALYLCASSPQMNTEAFFGQGTRLTVV.

This sequence joins TRBV7-9 and TRBJ2-3; perhaps TRBD1 as D (5 bases). Germline V lookup: CDR1 SEHNR, CDR2 FQNEAQ (reference sequence). This CDR3 is 19 amino acids long. V was trimmed by 1 base and J by 0 bases, leaving 20 bases between them. The chain's CDR3 is CASSLVAGPLWGSTDTQYF. The CDR3 DNA follows: TGTGCCAGCAGCTTAGTGGCAGGGCCACTCTGGGGCAGCACAGATACGCAGTATTTT.

The DNA for the CDR3 is TGTGCCAGCCTAGACAGGTGGAATTCACCCCTCCACTTT. Translation gives CASLDRWNSPLHF. This chain uses TRBV28 with TRBJ1-6, with D tentatively TRBD1 (6 bases). CDR3 size: 13 residues. Trimming took off 8 bases at V and 7 bases at J, with 12 bases between the two ends. Germline CDR1 and CDR2: MDHEN and SYDVKM.

This clonotype came up a few times. The V and J genes are TRBV29-1 and TRBJ2-2, with 7 bases matching TRBD1. Unmatched junction bases numbered 8, after V lost 4 bases and J lost 9 bases. Per germline, CDR1 SQVTM and CDR2 ANQGSEA. The CDR3 consists of 13 residues. This CDR3 reads CSVVDRVARELFF. As DNA, the CDR3 is TGCAGCGTTGTAGACAGGGTCGCAAGGGAGCTGTTTTTT.

This clonotype was seen a handful of times. The CDR3 DNA is TGTGCCAGTAGTATATCTGGGGCCAACGTCCTGACTTTC. Amino acids: CASSISGANVLTF. The J gene is TRBJ2-6, the V gene TRBV19; D is unclear. This CDR3 is 13 amino acids long. Looked up from germline, CDR1 is LNHDA and CDR2 is SQIVND (reference sequence). V lost 2 bases to trimming and J lost 1 base, with 0 bases between them.

This clonotype was counted between two and nine times. The gene calls are TRBV19 and TRBJ2-5; no firm D call. Germline V CDR1 and CDR2: LNHDA, SQIVND (reference sequence). V was shortened by 7 bases and J by 5 bases, with 17 bases between the two germline ends. The CDR3 consists of 14 residues. The CDR3: CASTARRSGETQYF. For the CDR3, the DNA is TGTGCCAGTACCGCCCGAAGGTCTGGGGAGACCCAGTACTTC.

This clonotype has more than one count but fewer than ten. V is TRBV6-1 and J is TRBJ1-5; D is perhaps TRBD1 (6 bases). CDR1 is MNHNS and CDR2 is SASEGT in the germline V gene. The length of the CDR3 is 14 residues. Trimming cost V 6 bases and J 3 bases, with 12 bases left between them. CDR3 residues: CASRGGGLNQPQHF. The DNA of the CDR3 is TGTGCCAGCAGAGGGGGGGGCCTCAATCAGCCCCAGCATTTT.

The CDR3 loop is CATSESGGGIQYF. The CDR3 nucleotides read TGTGCCACCAGTGAGTCGGGGGGGGGCATTCAGTACTTC. This rearrangement joins TRBV24-1 to TRBJ2-4; 8 bases fit TRBD2. The CDR3 runs to 13 residues. CDR1 and CDR2 (germline): KGHDR, SFDVKD. Germline trimming cut 4 bases from V and 9 bases from J; bases unmatched to any gene: 4.

The V and J genes are TRBV6-1 and TRBJ2-2; 8 bases fit TRBD2. With 6 bases clipped from V and 6 bases from J, the junction kept 6 bases outside the gene matches. This CDR3 is built from 14 residues. CDR1 MNHNS and CDR2 SASEGT come from the germline V gene. CDR3 sequence: CASSPGRVAGELFF. CDR3 sequence (DNA): TGTGCCAGCAGCCCCGGGAGGGTCGCCGGGGAGCTGTTTTTT.

This chain uses TRBV11-2 with TRBJ2-1, with D possibly being TRBD1 or TRBD2 (6 bases each). Germline V CDR1 and CDR2: SGHAT, FQNNGV. The CDR3 contains 16 residues. V was clipped by 5 bases and J by 6 bases, with 20 bases between them. The CDR3, as DNA: TGTGCCAGCAGCCCGGGGGCTTATTTTGGCCCCAATGAGCAGTTCTTC. Its protein is CASSPGAYFGPNEQFF.

The chain couples TRBV18 to TRBJ2-7; D is tentatively TRBD1 or TRBD2 (5 bases each). This CDR3 region has 15 residues. V gave up 3 bases and J gave up 6 bases, with 18 bases separating them. Germline values: CDR1 KGHSH, CDR2 LQKENI. This chain's CDR3 is CASSPFESFGAEQYF. The DNA for the CDR3 is TGTGCCAGCTCACCTTTTGAGTCCTTCGGGGCCGAGCAGTACTTC.

The V and J genes are TRBV6-5 and TRBJ2-2; D is ambiguous. CDR3 length: 12 residues. With 0 bases removed from V and 7 bases from J, the gap between germline ends came to 3 bases. Looked up from germline, CDR1 is MNHEY and CDR2 is SVGAGI. In DNA, the CDR3 is TGTGCCAGCAGTTACTCGGGCGGGGAGCTGTTTTTT. It specifies CASSYSGGELFF.

The chain couples TRBV7-6 to TRBJ2-3; the match to TRBD2 covers 7 bases. CDR1 is SGHVS, CDR2 FNYEAQ, per germline. The junction had 3 bases not matched to a gene; V was cut back by 0 bases and J by 0 bases. CDR3 length: 16 amino acids. The chain's CDR3 is CASSLAGGSSTDTQYF. The CDR3 DNA sequence: TGTGCCAGCAGCTTAGCGGGAGGGTCCAGCACAGATACGCAGTATTTT.

The chain carries TRBV9 and TRBJ2-1; 8 nucleotides align to TRBD2. The trim removed 3 bases at V and 8 bases at J, leaving 19 bases unmatched. This CDR3 comprises 18 residues. Germline CDR1 and CDR2: SGDLS and YYNGEE. CDR3 loop: CASSGTHSGNTVRYEQFF. CDR3 nucleotide sequence: TGTGCCAGCAGCGGAACCCATAGCGGGAACACTGTCCGGTATGAGCAGTTCTTC.

With regard to this clonotype: One end of the junction is discordant with germline, which a read error may explain. This chain links TRBV24-1 with TRBJ2-5, with TRBD2 matching 13 bases. From germline, CDR1 is KGHDR and CDR2 SFDVKD. The CDR3 consists of 16 residues. The CDR3 DNA is TGTGTCACCAGTGATACTAGCGGGAGGGCCGGAGAGACCCAGTACTTC. This gives the protein CVTSDTSGRAGETQYF.

J is TRBJ2-1 and V is TRBV12-3 or TRBV12-4, with D perhaps matching TRBD1 (6 bases). CDR3 length: 13 residues. Trimming left V 7 bases short and J 3 bases short, with 10 bases between. The CDR3 nucleotides are TGTGCCAGCACCCCGACAGGCTACAATGAGCAGTTCTTC. Protein product: CASTPTGYNEQFF.

The chain carries TRBV6-1 and TRBJ2-1, with TRBD1 matching over 9 bases. This CDR3 comprises 15 residues. The germline V gene encodes CDR1 MNHNS and CDR2 SASEGT. V shed 6 bases and J 12 bases; nucleotides not matched to a gene: 15. The CDR3: CASSRGQGTVIGQFF. In nucleotides, the CDR3 is TGTGCCAGCAGCCGGGGACAGGGTACCGTTATAGGGCAGTTCTTC.

The chain is built from TRBV6-1 and TRBJ2-3; possible D gene TRBD2, 5 bases. The length of the CDR3 is 13 residues. Germline CDR1 MNHNS, CDR2 SASEGT. Between the trimmed V and J ends, which lost 1 base and 4 bases, there was a span of 6 bases. Here the CDR3 DNA reads TGTGCCAGCAGTGAAGGACTACCAGATACGCAGTATTTT. It specifies CASSEGLPDTQYF.

This clonotype appeared a few times. The rearrangement links TRBV20-1 to TRBJ1-5; maybe TRBD1 (5 bases). V lost 1 base, J lost 2 bases, and 9 bases lay in between. The germline gives CDR1 DFQATT, CDR2 SNEGSKA (reference sequence). This CDR3 region has 14 residues. The CDR3 DNA reads as TGCAGTGCTAGAGGAGGGGCCGGCAATCAGCCCCAGCATTTT. Translation: CSARGGAGNQPQHF.